What follows is one T cell receptor beta chain and its context. Antigen specificity is unknown. The data originate from a study of T cell responses to AZD1222 COVID-19 vaccine. Produced via immunoSEQ multiplex PCR; TCRdb's table is partial and in-frame only. This sample has over 100,000 clones, with 80% to 90% found just once. Overall study results and limits: Samples come after the peak T cell response, not at day 14.

CDR3 size: 16 residues. The ends were cut back, 0 bases at V and 2 bases at J, with 14 bases in the middle. From germline, CDR1 is ENHRY and CDR2 SYGVKD. The V call is TRBV10-3, the J call TRBJ2-7; TRBD1 or TRBD2 may be the D gene (5 bases each). The sequence came from an adult in good health. This sample comprised peripheral blood, obtained on day 0 of AZD1222 vaccination. For the CDR3, the DNA is TGTGCCATCAGTGAGTCCGGAGGTGGGGGACCCTACGAGCAGTACTTC. It translates to CAISESGGGGPYEQYF.